The T cell receptor beta chain described here comes from a study of blood T cell repertoires in COVID-19. Trimming cost V 0 bases and J 0 bases, with 11 bases left between them. The CDR3 has 16 amino acids. Germline loops: CDR1 SGHRS, CDR2 YFSETQ. Profiling relied on immunoSEQ multiplex PCR, and the TCRdb table lists in-frame clones only, not all of them. Of a few hundred thousand clones detected, about nine tenths appear once; the ten largest clones hold roughly 12%. Seattle researchers signed up patients amid active infection and tracked them longitudinally. This receptor was taken from a woman in her forties or fifties with COVID-19, enrolled during active disease. The sequenced sample was peripheral blood. The chain uses TRBV5-1 and TRBJ2-3; TRBD1 might be the D (6 bases). The CDR3: CASSLALGASTDTQYF. CDR3 nucleotide sequence: TGCGCCAGCAGCTTGGCCCTGGGGGCTAGCACAGATACGCAGTATTTT.